These T cell receptor beta chains were read from a single sample in a study of human versus mouse CDR3 diversity and MHC coevolution. Clones were read by immunoSEQ multiplex PCR, and TCRdb kept only the in-frame ones, dropping some. The sample records some 80,000 clones, 80% to 95% being singletons. The sequencing input was naive CD4+ T cells from blood. These receptors originate from a person aged 25-75 years in good health. CDR3s include the opening cysteine and the closing phenylalanine or tryptophan. The D gene is left open where the match is weak. Clone size is shown for a subset of rows, as once, few, many or a class of expanded clone.

J: TRBJ1-5; V: TRBV4-2; D: .; length: 15; size: once; DNA: TGTGCCAGCAGCCAAGATGCTCAGGTAAATCAGCCCCAGCATTTT; CDR3: CASSQDAQVNQPQHF
J: TRBJ2-3; V: TRBV11-2; D: TRBD2; length: 18; size: .; DNA: TGTGCCAGCAGCTCACGACTAGCGGGGGGCCTGAGCACAGATACGCAGTATTTT; CDR3: CASSSRLAGGLSTDTQYF
J: TRBJ2-5; V: TRBV20-1; D: .; length: 11; size: .; DNA: TGCAGTGCCTGGGCCGGAGAGACCCAGTACTTC; CDR3: CSAWAGETQYF
J: TRBJ1-3; V: TRBV2; D: TRBD1; length: 12; size: .; DNA: TGTGCCAGAGGGACAGTTGGAAACACCATATATTTT; CDR3: CARGTVGNTIYF
J: TRBJ2-7; V: TRBV4-1; D: TRBD1; length: 16; size: .; DNA: TGCGCCAGCAGCCAAGAGACGGGACAGAACGCCTACGAGCAGTACTTC; CDR3: CASSQETGQNAYEQYF
J: TRBJ2-7; V: TRBV2; D: .; length: 13; size: .; DNA: TGTGCCAGCAGTGAAGGGCCTGAATACGAGCAGTACTTC; CDR3: CASSEGPEYEQYF
J: TRBJ2-7; V: TRBV5-1; D: .; length: 14; size: .; DNA: TGCGCCAGCAGCTTGGTGGCAGGGCCCTACGAGCAGTACTTC; CDR3: CASSLVAGPYEQYF
J: TRBJ2-3; V: TRBV5-1; D: TRBD1; length: 15; size: .; DNA: TGCGCCAGCAGGGGACAGTCCTCTAGCACAGATACGCAGTATTTT; CDR3: CASRGQSSSTDTQYF
J: TRBJ1-1; V: TRBV6-1; D: .; length: 12; size: .; DNA: TGTGCCAGCACCAGAGACAGAGTGCCAGCTTTCTTT; CDR3: CASTRDRVPAFF
J: TRBJ2-5; V: TRBV19; D: .; length: 14; size: .; DNA: TGTGCCAGTAGTATACGGACAGTCCAAGAGACCCAGTACTTC; CDR3: CASSIRTVQETQYF
J: TRBJ1-5; V: TRBV4-1; D: .; length: 14; size: .; DNA: TGCGCCAGCAGCCGCAACCAACGGGAACAGCCCCAGCATTTT; CDR3: CASSRNQREQPQHF
J: TRBJ1-4; V: TRBV13; D: TRBD1; length: 14; size: .; DNA: TGTGCCAGCAGCTTAAGACAGGGGAATGAAAAACTGTTTTTT; CDR3: CASSLRQGNEKLFF
J: TRBJ2-3; V: TRBV11-2; D: TRBD2; length: 16; size: .; DNA: TGTGCCAGCAGCTTAGGTCTAGCGGGGGGAACAGATACGCAGTATTTT; CDR3: CASSLGLAGGTDTQYF
J: TRBJ2-5; V: TRBV11-1; D: .; length: 15; size: .; DNA: TGTGCCAGCAGCAAGAAAGACTGGTACCAAGAGACCCAGTACTTC; CDR3: CASSKKDWYQETQYF
J: TRBJ2-5; V: TRBV5-4; D: .; length: 13; size: .; DNA: TGTGCCAGCAGCCCACAGGGAGCAGAGACCCAGTACTTC; CDR3: CASSPQGAETQYF
J: TRBJ2-7; V: TRBV7-8; D: TRBD1; length: 14; size: .; DNA: TGTGCCAGCAGCCCCCGGGACAGGGTCTACGAGCAGTACTTC; CDR3: CASSPRDRVYEQYF
J: TRBJ2-5; V: TRBV19; D: .; length: 12; size: .; DNA: TGTGCCACCGTACAGGATCAAGAGACCCAGTACTTC; CDR3: CATVQDQETQYF
J: TRBJ2-7; V: TRBV7-2; D: TRBD1; length: 15; size: .; DNA: TGTGCCAGCCAACCAGAAAAGGGGGCCTCCTACGAGCAGTACTTC; CDR3: CASQPEKGASYEQYF
J: TRBJ1-1; V: TRBV29-1; D: .; length: 13; size: .; DNA: TGCAGCGTTGAAAGAGTATTGAACACTGAAGCTTTCTTT; CDR3: CSVERVLNTEAFF
J: TRBJ2-7; V: TRBV15; D: .; length: 13; size: .; DNA: TGTGCCACCGGGGCGACATCCTTCAACGAGCAGTACTTC; CDR3: CATGATSFNEQYF
J: TRBJ1-2; V: TRBV28; D: .; length: 13; size: .; DNA: TGTGCCAGCAGTGAGGTCGCCTCCTATGGCTACACCTTC; CDR3: CASSEVASYGYTF
J: TRBJ1-1; V: TRBV5-1; D: .; length: 13; size: .; DNA: TGCGCCAGCAGCTTGGCCTCGGGCACTGAAGCTTTCTTT; CDR3: CASSLASGTEAFF
J: TRBJ1-2; V: TRBV27; D: .; length: 16; size: .; DNA: TGTGCCAGCAGTTTAAAGGAGCAGGGGCCAGTCTATGGCTACACCTTC; CDR3: CASSLKEQGPVYGYTF
J: TRBJ2-7; V: TRBV30; D: .; length: 13; size: once; DNA: TGTGCCTGGAGTGGCAGTCCGCCCTACGAGCAGTACTTC; CDR3: CAWSGSPPYEQYF
J: TRBJ1-5; V: TRBV28; D: .; length: 14; size: few; DNA: TGTGCCAGCAGTAGCGGGGGGCCACAGCAGCCCCAGCATTTT; CDR3: CASSSGGPQQPQHF
J: TRBJ2-3; V: TRBV5-1; D: TRBD1; length: 14; size: .; DNA: TGCGCCAGCAGCTTGGGTAGGGGGCCAGATACGCAGTATTTT; CDR3: CASSLGRGPDTQYF
J: TRBJ1-2; V: TRBV6-5; D: TRBD1; length: 15; size: .; DNA: TGTGCCAGCAGGGACTACAGGGGTGGACACTATGGCTACACCTTC; CDR3: CASRDYRGGHYGYTF
J: TRBJ2-2; V: TRBV6-6; D: .; length: 13; size: once; DNA: TGTGCCAGCAGGATTAGAGGCACCGGGGAGCTGTTTTTT; CDR3: CASRIRGTGELFF
J: TRBJ2-5; V: TRBV5-1; D: TRBD2; length: 15; size: .; DNA: TGCGCCAGCAGCTTGCGGCCTAGCGGGTCAGAGACCCAGTACTTC; CDR3: CASSLRPSGSETQYF
J: TRBJ1-1; V: TRBV6-5; D: .; length: 14; size: .; DNA: TGTGCCAGCAGTCGGGAGACAGTGAACACTGAAGCTTTCTTT; CDR3: CASSRETVNTEAFF
J: TRBJ2-2; V: TRBV25-1; D: TRBD1; length: 15; size: .; DNA: TGTGCCAGCAGAAGGACAGGGGTCAACACCGGGGAGCTGTTTTTT; CDR3: CASRRTGVNTGELFF
J: TRBJ2-3; V: TRBV7-8; D: TRBD2; length: 14; size: .; DNA: TGTGCCAGCAGCTTAGCGGGAGGGGTAGATACGCAGTATTTT; CDR3: CASSLAGGVDTQYF
J: TRBJ2-3; V: TRBV19; D: TRBD1; length: 15; size: .; DNA: TGTGCCAGTGCCCTTGGGACAGGGAGCACAGATACGCAGTATTTT; CDR3: CASALGTGSTDTQYF
J: TRBJ2-7; V: TRBV11-2; D: TRBD2; length: 15; size: once; DNA: TGTGCCAGCAGCTTGGGACTAGCGGGAGTTCGCGAGCAGTACTTC; CDR3: CASSLGLAGVREQYF
J: TRBJ2-2; V: TRBV4-1; D: TRBD2; length: 17; size: .; DNA: TGCGCCAGCAGCCAAACTAGCGGGAGTTTTAGCACCGGGGAGCTGTTTTTT; CDR3: CASSQTSGSFSTGELFF
J: TRBJ2-7; V: TRBV4-1; D: TRBD2; length: 14; size: .; DNA: TGCGCCAGCTCTCGACTAGCGGGTACCTACGAGCAGTACTTC; CDR3: CASSRLAGTYEQYF
J: TRBJ2-7; V: TRBV5-1; D: TRBD2; length: 16; size: once; DNA: TGCGCCAGCAGCTTGGAATTAGCGGGGGGGCTCTCCGAGCAGTACTTC; CDR3: CASSLELAGGLSEQYF
J: TRBJ1-3; V: TRBV4-1; D: TRBD1; length: 20; size: .; DNA: TGCGCCAGCAGCCAAGTTAGGGTTGGGGGTACAGGGGCTCCTGGAAACACCATATATTTT; CDR3: CASSQVRVGGTGAPGNTIYF
J: TRBJ2-1; V: TRBV19; D: TRBD1; length: 16; size: once; DNA: TGTGCCAGTAGTAATCTAGGGGGCGCGGGCTACAATGAGCAGTTCTTC; CDR3: CASSNLGGAGYNEQFF
J: TRBJ2-1; V: TRBV5-6; D: TRBD1; length: 16; size: .; DNA: TGTGCCAGCAGCCCGCCCGGGACAGGGTCCTACAATGAGCAGTTCTTC; CDR3: CASSPPGTGSYNEQFF
J: TRBJ1-1; V: TRBV5-1; D: .; length: 16; size: .; DNA: TGCGCCAGCAGCTTCGAAGTCGGGGGGCAGAACACTGAAGCTTTCTTT; CDR3: CASSFEVGGQNTEAFF
J: TRBJ2-1; V: TRBV5-1; D: TRBD1; length: 17; size: once; DNA: TGCGCCAGCAGCTCACCCGGGACAGGGTGGGCCTTCAATGAGCAGTTCTTC; CDR3: CASSSPGTGWAFNEQFF
J: TRBJ1-5; V: TRBV28; D: TRBD1; length: 15; size: once; DNA: TGTGCCAGCAGTGTAATTGACAGGGCCGGTCAGCCCCAGCATTTT; CDR3: CASSVIDRAGQPQHF
J: TRBJ2-2; V: TRBV5-1; D: TRBD1; length: 16; size: .; DNA: TGCGCCAGCAGCACCCGGACAGGGGGCAGCACCGGGGAGCTGTTTTTT; CDR3: CASSTRTGGSTGELFF
J: TRBJ2-7; V: TRBV4-1; D: TRBD2; length: 16; size: .; DNA: TGCGCCAGCAGCCTGGGAGTGACTAGCGGCCCCTACGAGCAGTACTTC; CDR3: CASSLGVTSGPYEQYF
J: TRBJ2-7; V: TRBV28; D: .; length: 14; size: .; DNA: TGTGCCACCGAACCATCTCTTCCGGCCTACGAGCAGTACTTC; CDR3: CATEPSLPAYEQYF